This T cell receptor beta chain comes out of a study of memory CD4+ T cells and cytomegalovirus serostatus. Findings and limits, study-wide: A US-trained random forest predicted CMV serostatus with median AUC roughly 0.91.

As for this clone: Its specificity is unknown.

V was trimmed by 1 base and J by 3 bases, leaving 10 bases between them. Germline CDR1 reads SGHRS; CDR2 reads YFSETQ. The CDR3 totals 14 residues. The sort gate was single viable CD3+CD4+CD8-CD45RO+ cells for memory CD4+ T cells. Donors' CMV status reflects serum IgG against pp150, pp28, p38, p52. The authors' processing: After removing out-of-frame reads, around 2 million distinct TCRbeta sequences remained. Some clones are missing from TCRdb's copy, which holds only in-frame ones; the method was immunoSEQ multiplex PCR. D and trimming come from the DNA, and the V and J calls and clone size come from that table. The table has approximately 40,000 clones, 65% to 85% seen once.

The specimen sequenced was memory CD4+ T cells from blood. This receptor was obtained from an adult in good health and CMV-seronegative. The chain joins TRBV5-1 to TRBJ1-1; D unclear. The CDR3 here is CASSLRQKDTEAFF. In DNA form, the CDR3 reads TGCGCCAGCAGCTTGAGGCAGAAGGACACTGAAGCTTTCTTT.